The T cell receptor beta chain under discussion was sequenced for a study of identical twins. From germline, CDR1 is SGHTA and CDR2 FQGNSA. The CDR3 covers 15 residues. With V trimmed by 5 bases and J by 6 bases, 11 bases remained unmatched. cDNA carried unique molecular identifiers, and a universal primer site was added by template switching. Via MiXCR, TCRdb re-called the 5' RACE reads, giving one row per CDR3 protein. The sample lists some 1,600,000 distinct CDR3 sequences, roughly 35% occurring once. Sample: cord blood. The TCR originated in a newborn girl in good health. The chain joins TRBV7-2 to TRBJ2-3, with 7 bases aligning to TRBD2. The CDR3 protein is CASSTELARPDTQYF. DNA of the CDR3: TGTGCCAGCAGCACCGAACTAGCGAGGCCGGATACGCAGTATTTT.